The 15 T cell receptor beta chains presented below share a single source sample, sequenced in a study of chemoradiotherapy in HPV16-positive cancers. Only in-frame clones appear in the TCRdb table, and some are missing; sequencing was by immunoSEQ multiplex PCR. The sample includes some 930 clones, approximately 83% of them seen just once. The material was tumor tissue, obtained from a patient who underwent chemoradiotherapy. The receptor set was obtained from a human donor with HPV-associated anogenital cancer.

The chain recombines TRBV29-1 with TRBJ2-5; 10 positions match TRBD1. V was pared by 6 bases and J by 5 bases, with 12 bases of the junction left unmatched. Germline V gene lookup returns CDR1 SQVTM and CDR2 ANQGSEA. The CDR3 is 15 amino acids. The CDR3 sequence is CSVTGTGAGLETQYF. In nucleotides, the CDR3 is TGCAGCGTAACCGGGACAGGGGCGGGGTTGGAGACCCAGTACTTC.

The gene calls are TRBV19 and TRBJ2-3, with 11 positions matching TRBD2. In germline, CDR1 is LNHDA, CDR2 SQIVND (reference sequence). The length of the CDR3 is 16 residues. Germline trimming cut 4 bases from V and 5 bases from J; bases unmatched to any gene: 8. The CDR3 bases are TGTGCCAGTAGTAATCGCTTACTAGCGGGGGTAGATACGCAGTATTTT. Translated: CASSNRLLAGVDTQYF.

This clone is a singleton in its sample. The chain joins TRBV29-1 to TRBJ2-7, with 7 bases matching TRBD2. In germline, CDR1 is SQVTM, CDR2 ANQGSEA. The J segment lost 0 bases and the V segment lost 0 bases, leaving 8 bases of the junction unmatched. The CDR3 sequence is 16 residues long. For the CDR3, the DNA is TGCAGCGTTGAAGATCAAGGGCCTAGCGGCTCCTACGAGCAGTACTTC. Protein product: CSVEDQGPSGSYEQYF.

This rearrangement joins TRBV28 to TRBJ2-6; D unclear. The CDR3 loop spans 18 amino acids. V lost 2 bases and J lost 5, with 19 bases in between. Germline loops: CDR1 MDHEN, CDR2 SYDVKM. CDR3 loop: CASSLVNLTQSRANVLTF. The CDR3 nucleotides read TGTGCCAGCAGTTTAGTTAACTTGACACAAAGTCGGGCCAACGTCCTGACTTTC.

The rearrangement uses TRBV9 and TRBJ2-3; TRBD2 matches at 7 bases. CDR1 and CDR2 from the germline V gene are SGDLS and YYNGEE. The CDR3 runs 16 residues. J was trimmed by 6 bases and V by 0 bases; bases with no gene match: 10. This CDR3 is CASSVEDSGHGDTQYF. DNA of the CDR3: TGTGCCAGCAGCGTAGAAGATAGCGGGCACGGGGATACGCAGTATTTT.

The V gene is TRBV6-4, the J gene TRBJ2-2; D unclear. Trimming left V 0 bases short and J 6 bases short, with 8 bases between. The CDR3 has 14 residues. The germline V gene has CDR1 MRHNA and CDR2 SNTAGT. The CDR3 DNA reads as TGTGCCAGCAGTGACTCGCGAGCCTCCGGGGAGCTGTTTTTT. Amino acid sequence: CASSDSRASGELFF.

The chain combines TRBV7-3 with TRBJ2-5, with 8 nucleotides matching TRBD2. V was clipped by 6 bases and J by 3 bases; unmatched bases: 3. Germline V lookup: CDR1 SGHTA, CDR2 FQGTGA. CDR3 size: 13 residues. CDR3: CASSSGREETQYF. The CDR3 nucleotides read TGTGCCAGCAGTTCCGGGAGGGAAGAGACCCAGTACTTC.

The rearrangement joins TRBV5-1 to TRBJ2-3; the match to TRBD2 covers 9 bases. This CDR3 has 15 amino acids. Looked up from germline, CDR1 is SGHRS and CDR2 is YFSETQ. V lost 2 bases to trimming and J lost 3 bases; unmatched junction nucleotides: 4. CDR3 in amino acids: CASSFPSGGTDTQYF. DNA for the CDR3: TGCGCCAGCAGCTTCCCGAGCGGGGGGACAGATACGCAGTATTTT.

The chain is built from TRBV5-8 and TRBJ1-1; D gene ambiguous. The V end lost 2 bases, the J end lost 5 bases, and 4 bases lay between the germline ends. The length of the CDR3 is 11 residues. In germline, CDR1 is SGHTS, CDR2 YDEGEE. Written as DNA, the CDR3 is TGTGCCAGCAGCTTCGGTACTGAAGCTTTCTTT. This encodes CASSFGTEAFF.

This clone showed up just once. This chain joins TRBV7-2 and TRBJ1-3, with 12 positions matching TRBD1. Germline values: CDR1 SGHTA, CDR2 FQGNSA. This CDR3 has 16 amino acids. V lost 5 bases, J lost 4 bases, and 6 bases stayed unmatched. Here the CDR3 reads CASSKPGQGAGNTIYF. CDR3 nucleotides: TGTGCCAGCAGCAAACCGGGACAGGGGGCCGGAAACACCATATATTTT.

This chain's CDR3 is CASRKTVVGGNTIYF. The DNA for the CDR3 is TGCGCCAGCCGAAAGACAGTGGTCGGTGGAAACACCATATATTTT. The chain employs TRBV5-1 and TRBJ1-3, with TRBD1 as a possible D gene (5 bases). This CDR3 spans 15 amino acids. Germline V CDR1 and CDR2: SGHRS, YFSETQ. Trimming took 7 bases from V and 3 from J, leaving 17 bases between them.

This chain links TRBV5-6 with TRBJ2-6, with TRBD1 identical over 9 bases. V trimming: 5 bases; J trimming: 0 bases; junction bases outside the gene matches: 6. CDR3 length: 17 amino acids. CDR1 is SGHDT and CDR2 is YYEEEE in the germline V gene. The CDR3 spells CASSTQGAFSGANVLTF. The CDR3 bases are TGTGCCAGCAGTACACAGGGGGCTTTCTCTGGGGCCAACGTCCTGACTTTC.

The V call is TRBV4-3, the J call TRBJ2-7, with 7 nucleotides matching TRBD1. V was clipped by 4 bases and J by 5 bases; unmatched bases: 11. The germline CDR1 and CDR2 sequences are LGHNA and YSLEER. This CDR3 has 15 residues. CDR3 sequence (DNA): TGCGCCAGCAGCCGAAACTCCGGGACAGTCCACGAGCAGTACTTC. Residues: CASSRNSGTVHEQYF.

V and J are TRBV5-4 and TRBJ1-1; 9 nucleotides align to TRBD1. This CDR3 region has 14 residues. V trimming: 6 bases; J trimming: 4 bases; junction bases outside the gene matches: 7. From germline, CDR1 is SGHNT and CDR2 YYREEE (reference sequence). The CDR3 coding sequence is TGTGCCAGCACCCCGACAGGGGGGAGCACTGAAGCTTTCTTT. As protein: CASTPTGGSTEAFF. Drawing the rest from reference TRBV5-4 and TRBJ1-1, the complete variable domain is ETGVTQSPTHLIKTRGQQVTLRCSSQSGHNTVSWYQQALGQGPQFIFQYYREEENGRGNFPPRFSGLQFPNYSSELNVNALELDDSALYLCASTPTGGSTEAFFGQGTRLTVV.

The rearrangement joins TRBV15 to TRBJ2-6; TRBD2 might be the D (5 bases). The germline gives CDR1 LNHNV, CDR2 YYDKDF (reference sequence). The CDR3 loop spans 16 amino acids. Trimming shortened V by 0 bases and J by 0 bases, and 6 bases separated the two germline ends. This chain's CDR3 is CATSRDAGSGANVLTF. The CDR3 DNA reads TGTGCCACCAGCAGAGATGCGGGCTCTGGGGCCAACGTCCTGACTTTC. Supplemented by reference TRBV15 and TRBJ2-6, the full variable domain reads DAMVIQNPRYQVTQFGKPVTLSCSQTLNHNVMYWYQQKSSQAPKLLFHYYDKDFNNEADTPDNFQSRRPNTSFCFLDIRSPGLGDTAMYLCATSRDAGSGANVLTFGAGSRLTVL.